This entry features one T cell receptor (beta chain) sequence. Original processing notes: Amplification from reference gene primers served as the basis for estimated nucleated cell counts. TCRdb keeps only in-frame clones here, not all; method: immunoSEQ multiplex PCR. Clone size and V and J calls were adopted from that table, with D and trimming inferred from the DNA. This table holds about 160,000 clones, 85% found once. The germline gives CDR1 SEHNR, CDR2 FQNEAQ (reference sequence). The CDR3 is 13 residues long. Trimming took off 2 bases at V and 8 bases at J, with 12 bases between the two ends. The data stem from a study of blood T cell repertoires in COVID-19. Across the study: Acute and convalescent COVID-19 samples came from the United States, Italy and Spain. PBMCs, B-cell-depleted T cells, or T cells provided the cDNA or gDNA that made up the material.

Sequences were obtained from peripheral blood. This chain connects TRBV7-9 to TRBJ1-2; D not certain. The clonotype originates from a human donor with acute or convalescent COVID-19. The donor label of this sample is uncertain. The CDR3 nucleotides read TGTGCCAGCAGCTTAAATGGTGCGGGCGGCTACACCTTC. Translated, it gives CASSLNGAGGYTF.